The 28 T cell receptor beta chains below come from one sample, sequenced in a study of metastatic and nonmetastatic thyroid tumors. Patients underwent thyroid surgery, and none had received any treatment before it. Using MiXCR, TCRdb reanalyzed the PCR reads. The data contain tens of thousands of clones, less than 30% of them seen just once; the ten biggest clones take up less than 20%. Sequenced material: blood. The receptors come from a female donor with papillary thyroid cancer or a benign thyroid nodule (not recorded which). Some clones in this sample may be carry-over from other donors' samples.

CDR3 in DNA: TGTGCCAGCAGCTCAAAACTAGGAGGAGTGGTCTATGGCTACACCTTC. Protein product: CASSSKLGGVVYGYTF. The J gene is TRBJ1-2, the V gene TRBV11-2; D is ambiguous. The germline gives CDR1 SGHAT, CDR2 FQNNGV. Trimming removed 4 bases at V and 4 bases at J, with 19 bases between. The CDR3 consists of 16 residues.

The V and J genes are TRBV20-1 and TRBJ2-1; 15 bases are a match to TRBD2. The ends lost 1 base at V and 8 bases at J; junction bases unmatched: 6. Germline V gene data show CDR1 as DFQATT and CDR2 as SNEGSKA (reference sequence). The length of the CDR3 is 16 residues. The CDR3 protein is CSARAAGLAGGHEQFF. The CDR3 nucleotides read TGCAGTGCTAGAGCAGCGGGACTAGCGGGAGGTCATGAGCAGTTCTTC.

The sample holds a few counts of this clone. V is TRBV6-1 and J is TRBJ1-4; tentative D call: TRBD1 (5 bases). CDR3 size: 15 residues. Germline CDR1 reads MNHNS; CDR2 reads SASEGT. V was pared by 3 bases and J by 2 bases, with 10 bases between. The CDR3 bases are TGTGCCAGCAGTGAGCAGGGTGGTACTAATGAAAAACTGTTTTTT. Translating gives CASSEQGGTNEKLFF.

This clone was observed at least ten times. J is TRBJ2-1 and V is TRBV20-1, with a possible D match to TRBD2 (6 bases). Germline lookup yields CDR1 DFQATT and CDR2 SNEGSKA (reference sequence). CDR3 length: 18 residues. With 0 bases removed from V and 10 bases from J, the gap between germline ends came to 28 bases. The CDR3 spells CSARDLGRQGLEGWEQFF. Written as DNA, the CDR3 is TGCAGTGCTAGAGATCTTGGGAGGCAGGGCCTTGAAGGCTGGGAGCAGTTCTTC.

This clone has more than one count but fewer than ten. As DNA, the CDR3 is TGTGCCTGGAGTATATCCGGGACAGCCTACGAGCAGTACTTC. This translates into CAWSISGTAYEQYF. The chain is built from TRBV30 and TRBJ2-7, with 7 bases matching TRBD1. The CDR3 consists of 14 residues. Per the germline V gene, CDR1 is GTSNPN and CDR2 is SVGIG (reference sequence). J gave up 2 bases and V 2 bases, and 6 bases lay outside the gene matches.

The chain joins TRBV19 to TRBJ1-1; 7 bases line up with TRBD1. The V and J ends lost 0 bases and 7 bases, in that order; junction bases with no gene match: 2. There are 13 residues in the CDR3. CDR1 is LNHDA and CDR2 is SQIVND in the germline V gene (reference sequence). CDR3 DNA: TGTGCCAGTAGTATAGATCGGGACAGTGAAGCTTTCTTT. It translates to CASSIDRDSEAFF.

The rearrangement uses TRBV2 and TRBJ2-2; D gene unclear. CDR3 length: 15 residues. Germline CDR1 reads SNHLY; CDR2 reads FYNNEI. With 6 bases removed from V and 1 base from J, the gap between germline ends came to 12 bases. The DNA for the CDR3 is TGTGCCAGCAGAGCTGAAGTTTTGAACACCGGGGAGCTGTTTTTT. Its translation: CASRAEVLNTGELFF. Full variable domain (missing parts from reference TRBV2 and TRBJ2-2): EPEVTQTPSHQVTQMGQEVILRCVPISNHLYFYWYRQILGQKVEFLVSFYNNEISEKSEIFDDQFSVERPDGSNFTLKIRSTKLEDSAMYFCASRAEVLNTGELFFGEGSRLTVL.

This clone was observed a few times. The CDR3 spells CSVAPLAGAGDTQYF. The CDR3 region has the DNA TGCAGCGTTGCTCCTCTAGCGGGAGCCGGAGATACGCAGTATTTT. This chain connects TRBV29-1 to TRBJ2-3, with TRBD2 identical over 10 bases. The V and J ends lost 4 bases and 5 bases, in that order; junction bases with no gene match: 9. Germline-derived CDR1 and CDR2 are SQVTM and ANQGSEA. This CDR3 has 15 amino acids.

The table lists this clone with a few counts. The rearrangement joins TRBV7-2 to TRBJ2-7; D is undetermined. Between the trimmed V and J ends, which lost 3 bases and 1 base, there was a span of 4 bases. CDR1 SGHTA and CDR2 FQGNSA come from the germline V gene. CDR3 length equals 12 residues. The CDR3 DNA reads TGTGCCAGCAGCTTTGGATCCTACGAGCAGTACTTC. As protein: CASSFGSYEQYF. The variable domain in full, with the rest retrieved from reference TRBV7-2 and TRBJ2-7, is GAGVSQSPSNKVTEKGKDVELRCDPISGHTALYWYRQSLGQGLEFLIYFQGNSAPDKSGLPSDRFSAERTGGSVSTLTIQRTQQEDSAVYLCASSFGSYEQYFGPGTRLTVT.

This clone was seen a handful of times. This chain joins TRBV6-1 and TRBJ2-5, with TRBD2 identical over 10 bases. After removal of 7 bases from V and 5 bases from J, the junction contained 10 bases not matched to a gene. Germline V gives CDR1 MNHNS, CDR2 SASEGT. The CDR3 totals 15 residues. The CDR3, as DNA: TGTGCCAGCAAGCGGGAGGGCCTGGCCGGGGAGACCCAGTACTTC. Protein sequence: CASKREGLAGETQYF.

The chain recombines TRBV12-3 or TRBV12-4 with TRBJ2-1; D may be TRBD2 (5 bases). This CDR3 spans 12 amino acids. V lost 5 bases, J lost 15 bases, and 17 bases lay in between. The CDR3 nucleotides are TGTGCCAGCAGTAGATTAACTAGTTTAGTGTTCTTC. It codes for CASSRLTSLVFF.

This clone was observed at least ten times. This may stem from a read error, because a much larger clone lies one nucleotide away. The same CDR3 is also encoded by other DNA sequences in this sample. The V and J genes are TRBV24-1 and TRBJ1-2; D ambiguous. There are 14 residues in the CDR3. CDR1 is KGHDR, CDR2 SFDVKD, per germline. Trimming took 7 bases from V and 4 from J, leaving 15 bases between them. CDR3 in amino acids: CATSDEGSLYGYTF. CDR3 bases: TGTGCCACCAGCGATGAGGGTTCTCTCTATGGCTACACCTTC.

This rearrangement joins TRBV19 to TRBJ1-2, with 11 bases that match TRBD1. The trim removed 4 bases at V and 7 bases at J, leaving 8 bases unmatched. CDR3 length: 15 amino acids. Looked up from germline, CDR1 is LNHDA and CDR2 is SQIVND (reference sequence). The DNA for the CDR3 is TGTGCCAGTAGTAGCCCCGACGGACAGGGGGCTGGCTACACCTTC. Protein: CASSSPDGQGAGYTF.

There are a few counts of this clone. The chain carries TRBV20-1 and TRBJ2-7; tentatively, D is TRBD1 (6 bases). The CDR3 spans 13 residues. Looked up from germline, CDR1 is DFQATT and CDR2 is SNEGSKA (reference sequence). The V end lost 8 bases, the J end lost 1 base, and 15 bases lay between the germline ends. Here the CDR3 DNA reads TGCAGTCCGGAAGACAGGAATTCCTACGAGCAGTACTTC. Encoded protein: CSPEDRNSYEQYF.

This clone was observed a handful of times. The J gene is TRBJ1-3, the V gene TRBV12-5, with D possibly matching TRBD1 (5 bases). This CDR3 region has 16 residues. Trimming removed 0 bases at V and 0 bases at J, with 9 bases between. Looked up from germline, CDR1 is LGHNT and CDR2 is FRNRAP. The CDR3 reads CASGLVLQGSGNTIYF. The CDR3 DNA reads TGTGCTAGTGGTTTGGTACTTCAGGGCTCTGGAAACACCATATATTTT. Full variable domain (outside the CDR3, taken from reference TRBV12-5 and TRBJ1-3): DARVTQTPRHKVTEMGQEVTMRCQPILGHNTVFWYRQTMMQGLELLAYFRNRAPLDDSGMPKDRFSAEMPDATLATLKIQPSEPRDSAVYFCASGLVLQGSGNTIYFGEGSWLTVV.

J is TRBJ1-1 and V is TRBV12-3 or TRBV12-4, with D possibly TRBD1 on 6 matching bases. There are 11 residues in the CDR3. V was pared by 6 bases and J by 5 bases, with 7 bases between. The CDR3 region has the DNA TGTGCCAGCAGCCAGGGGACTGAAGCTTTCTTT. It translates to CASSQGTEAFF.

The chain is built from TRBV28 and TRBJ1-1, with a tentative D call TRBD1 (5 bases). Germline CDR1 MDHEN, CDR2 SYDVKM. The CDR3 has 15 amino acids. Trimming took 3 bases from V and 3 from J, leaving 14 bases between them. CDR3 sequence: CASSLEGLRDTEAFF. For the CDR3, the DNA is TGTGCCAGCAGTTTGGAGGGGCTAAGGGACACTGAAGCTTTCTTT.

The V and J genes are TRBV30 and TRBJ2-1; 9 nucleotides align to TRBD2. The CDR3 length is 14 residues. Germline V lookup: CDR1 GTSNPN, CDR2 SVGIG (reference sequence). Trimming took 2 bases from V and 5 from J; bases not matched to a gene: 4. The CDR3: CAWSRTSANNEQFF. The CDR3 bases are TGTGCCTGGAGTCGGACTAGCGCAAACAATGAGCAGTTCTTC.

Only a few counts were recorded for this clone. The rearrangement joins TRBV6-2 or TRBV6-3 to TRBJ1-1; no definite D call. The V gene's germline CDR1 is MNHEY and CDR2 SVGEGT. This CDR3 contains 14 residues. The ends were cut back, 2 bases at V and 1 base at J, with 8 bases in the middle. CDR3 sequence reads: CASSYDEKNTEAFF. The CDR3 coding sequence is TGTGCCAGCAGTTACGACGAAAAGAACACTGAAGCTTTCTTT.

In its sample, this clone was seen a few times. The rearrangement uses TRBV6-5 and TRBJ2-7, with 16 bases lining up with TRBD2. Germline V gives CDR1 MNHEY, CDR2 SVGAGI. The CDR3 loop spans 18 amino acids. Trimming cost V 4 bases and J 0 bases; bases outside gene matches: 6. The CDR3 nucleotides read TGTGCCAGCAGTTTTAAGGGACTAGCGGGGGGGCGCTCCTACGAGCAGTACTTC. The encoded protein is CASSFKGLAGGRSYEQYF.

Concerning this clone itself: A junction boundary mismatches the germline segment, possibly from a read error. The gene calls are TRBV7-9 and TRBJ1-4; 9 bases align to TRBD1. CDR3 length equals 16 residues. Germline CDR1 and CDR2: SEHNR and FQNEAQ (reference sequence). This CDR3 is CASSIALGQGGEKLFF. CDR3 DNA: TGTGCCAGCAGCATAGCGTTGGGACAGGGAGGAGAAAAACTGTTTTTT.

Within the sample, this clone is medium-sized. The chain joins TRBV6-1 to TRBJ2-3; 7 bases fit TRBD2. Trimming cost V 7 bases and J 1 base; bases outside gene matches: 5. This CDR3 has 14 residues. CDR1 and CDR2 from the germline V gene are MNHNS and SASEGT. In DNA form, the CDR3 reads TGTGCCAGCACTGAGGGGAGGGGCACAGATACGCAGTATTTT. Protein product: CASTEGRGTDTQYF.

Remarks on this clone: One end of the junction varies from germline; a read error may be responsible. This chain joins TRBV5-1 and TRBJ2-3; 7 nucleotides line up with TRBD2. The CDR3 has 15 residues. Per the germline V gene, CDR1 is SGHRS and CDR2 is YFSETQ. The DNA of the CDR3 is TGCGCCAGCAACTTGGGAGCGGGACGCACAGATACGCAGTATTTT. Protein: CASNLGAGRTDTQYF. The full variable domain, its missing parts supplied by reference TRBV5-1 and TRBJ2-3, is KAGVTQTPRYLIKTRGQQVTLSCSPISGHRSVSWYQQTPGQGLQFLFEYFSETQRNKGNFPGRFSGRQFSNSRSEMNVSTLELGDSALYLCASNLGAGRTDTQYFGPGTRLTVL.

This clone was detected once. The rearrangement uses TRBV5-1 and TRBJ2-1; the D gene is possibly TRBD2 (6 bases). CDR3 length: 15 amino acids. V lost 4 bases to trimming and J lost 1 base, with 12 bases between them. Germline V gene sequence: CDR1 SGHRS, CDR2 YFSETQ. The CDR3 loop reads CASSVSGVSYNEQFF. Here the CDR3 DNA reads TGCGCCAGCAGCGTTTCGGGGGTTTCCTACAATGAGCAGTTCTTC.

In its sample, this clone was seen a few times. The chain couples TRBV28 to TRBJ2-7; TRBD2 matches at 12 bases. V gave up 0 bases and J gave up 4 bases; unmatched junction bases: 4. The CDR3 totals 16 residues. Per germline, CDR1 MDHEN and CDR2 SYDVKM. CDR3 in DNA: TGTGCCAGCAGTTTATGGGGGACTAGCGGGCGATACGAGCAGTACTTC. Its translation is CASSLWGTSGRYEQYF.

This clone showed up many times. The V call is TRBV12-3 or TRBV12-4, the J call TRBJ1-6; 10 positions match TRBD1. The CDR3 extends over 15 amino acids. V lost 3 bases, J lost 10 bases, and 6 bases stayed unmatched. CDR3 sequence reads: CASSLKDRGLSPLHF. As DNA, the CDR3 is TGTGCCAGCAGTTTGAAGGACAGGGGGTTGTCACCCCTCCACTTT.

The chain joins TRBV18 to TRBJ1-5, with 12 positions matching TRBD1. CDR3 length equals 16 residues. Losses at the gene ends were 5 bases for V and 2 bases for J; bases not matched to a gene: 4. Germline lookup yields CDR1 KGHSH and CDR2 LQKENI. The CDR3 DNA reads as TGTGCCAGCTCAGGGACAGGGGGCAGACGCAATCAGCCCCAGCATTTT. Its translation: CASSGTGGRRNQPQHF.

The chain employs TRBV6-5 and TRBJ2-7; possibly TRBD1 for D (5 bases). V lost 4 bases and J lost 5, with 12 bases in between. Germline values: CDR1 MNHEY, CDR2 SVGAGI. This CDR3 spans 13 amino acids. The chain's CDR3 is CASSSGLWDEQYF. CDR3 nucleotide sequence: TGTGCCAGCAGTTCAGGGTTATGGGACGAGCAGTACTTC.